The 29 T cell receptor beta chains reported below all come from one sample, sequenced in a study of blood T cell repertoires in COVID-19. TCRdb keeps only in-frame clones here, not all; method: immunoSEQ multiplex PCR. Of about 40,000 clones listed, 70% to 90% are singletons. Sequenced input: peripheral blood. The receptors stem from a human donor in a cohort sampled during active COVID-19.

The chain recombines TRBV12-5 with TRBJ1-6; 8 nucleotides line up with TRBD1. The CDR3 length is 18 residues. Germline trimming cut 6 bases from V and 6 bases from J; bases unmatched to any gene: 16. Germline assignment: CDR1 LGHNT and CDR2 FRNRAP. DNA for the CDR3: TGTGCTAGTGGGGCCTGGACAGGGCCTAACTACCTTAATTCACCCCTCCACTTT. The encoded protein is CASGAWTGPNYLNSPLHF.

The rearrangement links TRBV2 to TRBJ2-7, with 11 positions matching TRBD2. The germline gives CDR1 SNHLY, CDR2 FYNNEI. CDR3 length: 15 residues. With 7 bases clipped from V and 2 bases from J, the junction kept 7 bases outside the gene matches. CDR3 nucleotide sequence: TGTGCCAGCAAGAGACCTAGCGGGGGGCCCTACGAGCAGTACTTC. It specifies CASKRPSGGPYEQYF.

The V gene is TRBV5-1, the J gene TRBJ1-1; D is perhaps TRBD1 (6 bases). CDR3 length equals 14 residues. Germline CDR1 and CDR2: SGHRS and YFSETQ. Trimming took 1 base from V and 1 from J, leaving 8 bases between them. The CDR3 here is CASSLWGQNTEAFF. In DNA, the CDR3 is TGCGCCAGCAGCTTGTGGGGACAGAACACTGAAGCTTTCTTT.

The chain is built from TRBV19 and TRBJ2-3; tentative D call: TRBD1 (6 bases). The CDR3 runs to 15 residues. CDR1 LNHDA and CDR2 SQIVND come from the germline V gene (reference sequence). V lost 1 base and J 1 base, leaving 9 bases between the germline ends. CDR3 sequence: CASSIGWGRTDTQYF. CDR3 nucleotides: TGTGCCAGTAGTATAGGATGGGGGCGCACAGATACGCAGTATTTT.

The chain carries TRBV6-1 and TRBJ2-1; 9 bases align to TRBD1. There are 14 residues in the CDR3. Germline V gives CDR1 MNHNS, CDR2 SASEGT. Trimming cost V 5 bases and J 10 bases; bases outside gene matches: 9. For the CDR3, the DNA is TGTGCCAGCAGTTCCCGGGACAGGGCAGGCGAGCAGTTCTTC. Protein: CASSSRDRAGEQFF.

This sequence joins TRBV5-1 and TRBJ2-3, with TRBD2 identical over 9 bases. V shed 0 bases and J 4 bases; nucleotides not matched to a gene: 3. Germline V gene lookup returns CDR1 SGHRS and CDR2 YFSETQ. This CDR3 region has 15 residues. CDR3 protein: CASSLGSGGSDTQYF. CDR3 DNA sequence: TGCGCCAGCAGCTTGGGTAGCGGGGGTTCAGATACGCAGTATTTT.

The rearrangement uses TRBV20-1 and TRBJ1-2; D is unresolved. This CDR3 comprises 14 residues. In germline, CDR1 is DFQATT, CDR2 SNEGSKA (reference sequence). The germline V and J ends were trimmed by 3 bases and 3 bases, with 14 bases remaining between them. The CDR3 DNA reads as TGCAGTGCTAGTTACACGACGGGTTACTATGGCTACACCTTC. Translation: CSASYTTGYYGYTF.

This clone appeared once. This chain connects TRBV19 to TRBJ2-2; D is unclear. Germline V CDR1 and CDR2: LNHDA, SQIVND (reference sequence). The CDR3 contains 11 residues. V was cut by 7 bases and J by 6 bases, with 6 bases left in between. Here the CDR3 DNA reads TGTGCCAGTACCTATGCCGGGGAGCTGTTTTTT. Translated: CASTYAGELFF.

In DNA, the CDR3 is TGTGCCAGCCAGGAATCGCAGGGTGACACTGAAGCTTTCTTT. This codes for CASQESQGDTEAFF. The chain has TRBV6-5 and TRBJ1-1; weak D call: TRBD1 (5 bases). From germline, CDR1 is MNHEY and CDR2 SVGAGI. Trimming removed 8 bases from V and 3 bases from J, with 16 bases in between. The CDR3 has 14 residues.

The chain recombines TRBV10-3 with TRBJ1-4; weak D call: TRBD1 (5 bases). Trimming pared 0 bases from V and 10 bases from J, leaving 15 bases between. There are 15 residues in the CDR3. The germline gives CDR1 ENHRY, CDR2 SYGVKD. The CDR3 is CAISESGQGKGKLFF. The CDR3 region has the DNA TGTGCCATCAGTGAGTCGGGGCAGGGAAAGGGAAAACTGTTTTTT.

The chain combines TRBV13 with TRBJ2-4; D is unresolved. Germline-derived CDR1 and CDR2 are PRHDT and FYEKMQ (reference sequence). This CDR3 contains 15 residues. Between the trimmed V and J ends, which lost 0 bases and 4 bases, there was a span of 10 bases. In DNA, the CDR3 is TGTGCCAGCAGCTTAGGCCGTGAGACTAAAAACATTCAGTACTTC. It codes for CASSLGRETKNIQYF.

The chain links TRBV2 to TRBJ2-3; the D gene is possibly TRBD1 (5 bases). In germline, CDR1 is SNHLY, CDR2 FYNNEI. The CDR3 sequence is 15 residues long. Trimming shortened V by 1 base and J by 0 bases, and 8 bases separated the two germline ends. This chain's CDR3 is CASSEEGSSTDTQYF. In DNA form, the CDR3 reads TGTGCCAGCAGTGAAGAGGGGTCTAGCACAGATACGCAGTATTTT.

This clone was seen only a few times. The chain's CDR3 is CASSTRQGANTEAFF. CDR3 in DNA: TGTGCCAGCAGCACGCGACAGGGGGCCAACACTGAAGCTTTCTTT. V is TRBV21-1 and J is TRBJ1-1; the table's D gene call, TRBD1, was not cross checked with the DNA. TRBV21-1 is recorded as a pseudogene. The CDR3 covers 15 residues.

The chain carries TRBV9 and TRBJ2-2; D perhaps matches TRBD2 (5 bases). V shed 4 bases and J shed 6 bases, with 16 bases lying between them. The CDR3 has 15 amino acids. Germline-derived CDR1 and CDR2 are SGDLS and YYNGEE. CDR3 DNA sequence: TGTGCCAGCAGCCCCCAGAGCGGACTCGCCGGGGAGCTGTTTTTT. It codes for CASSPQSGLAGELFF.

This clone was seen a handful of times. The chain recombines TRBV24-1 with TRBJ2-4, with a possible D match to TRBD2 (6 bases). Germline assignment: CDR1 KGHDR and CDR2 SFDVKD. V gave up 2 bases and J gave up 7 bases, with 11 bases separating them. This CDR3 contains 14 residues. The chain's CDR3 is CATSDSGDANIQYF. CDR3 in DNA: TGTGCCACCAGTGATTCGGGGGACGCGAACATTCAGTACTTC.

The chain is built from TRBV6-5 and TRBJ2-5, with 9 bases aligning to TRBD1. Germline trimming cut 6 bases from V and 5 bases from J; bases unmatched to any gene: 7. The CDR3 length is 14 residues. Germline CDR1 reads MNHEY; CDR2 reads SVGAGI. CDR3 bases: TGTGCCAGCAGCGCCGCGACAGGGGGGGAGACCCAGTACTTC. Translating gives CASSAATGGETQYF.

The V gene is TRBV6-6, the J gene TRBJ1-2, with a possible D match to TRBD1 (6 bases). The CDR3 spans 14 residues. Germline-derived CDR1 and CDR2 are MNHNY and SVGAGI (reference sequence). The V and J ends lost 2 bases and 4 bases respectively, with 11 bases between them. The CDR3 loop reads CASSYEGTTYGYTF. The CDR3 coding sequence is TGTGCCAGCAGTTACGAGGGGACAACCTATGGCTACACCTTC.

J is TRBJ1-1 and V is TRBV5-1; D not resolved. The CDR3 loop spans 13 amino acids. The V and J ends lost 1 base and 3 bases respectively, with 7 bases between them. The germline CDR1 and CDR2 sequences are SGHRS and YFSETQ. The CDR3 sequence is CASSLRRDTEAFF. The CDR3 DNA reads TGCGCCAGCAGCTTGAGACGGGACACTGAAGCTTTCTTT.

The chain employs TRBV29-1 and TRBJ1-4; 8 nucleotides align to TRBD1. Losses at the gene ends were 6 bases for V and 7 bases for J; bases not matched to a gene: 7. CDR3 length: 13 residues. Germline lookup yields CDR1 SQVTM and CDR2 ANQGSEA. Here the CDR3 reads CSVRTGYREKLFF. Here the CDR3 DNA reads TGCAGCGTGAGGACAGGGTATCGTGAAAAACTGTTTTTT.

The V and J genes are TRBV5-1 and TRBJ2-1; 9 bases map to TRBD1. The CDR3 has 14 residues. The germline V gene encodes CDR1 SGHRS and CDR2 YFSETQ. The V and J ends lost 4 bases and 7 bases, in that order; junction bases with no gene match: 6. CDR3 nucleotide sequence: TGCGCCAGCAGCCCCGGGACAGGGCAAAATGAGCAGTTCTTC. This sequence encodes CASSPGTGQNEQFF.

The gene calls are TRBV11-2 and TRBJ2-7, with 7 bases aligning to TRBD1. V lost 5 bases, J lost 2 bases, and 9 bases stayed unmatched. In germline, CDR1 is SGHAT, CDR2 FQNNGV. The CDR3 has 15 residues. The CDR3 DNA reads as TGTGCCAGCAGCCCCACAGGGGCGGTTACCTACGAGCAGTACTTC. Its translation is CASSPTGAVTYEQYF.

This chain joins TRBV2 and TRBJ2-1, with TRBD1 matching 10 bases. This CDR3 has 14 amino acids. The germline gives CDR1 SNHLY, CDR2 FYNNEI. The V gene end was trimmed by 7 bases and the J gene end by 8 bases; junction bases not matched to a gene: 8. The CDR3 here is CASNDRGRSDEQFF. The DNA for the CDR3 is TGTGCCAGCAACGACAGGGGGCGAAGCGATGAGCAGTTCTTC. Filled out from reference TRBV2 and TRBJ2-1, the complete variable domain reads EPEVTQTPSHQVTQMGQEVILRCVPISNHLYFYWYRQILGQKVEFLVSFYNNEISEKSEIFDDQFSVERPDGSNFTLKIRSTKLEDSAMYFCASNDRGRSDEQFFGPGTRLTVL.

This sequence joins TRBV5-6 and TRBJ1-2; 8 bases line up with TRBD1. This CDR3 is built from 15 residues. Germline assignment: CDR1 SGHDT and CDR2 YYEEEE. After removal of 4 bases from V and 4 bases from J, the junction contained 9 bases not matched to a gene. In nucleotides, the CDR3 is TGTGCCAGCAGCGAGCAGGACAGGGACTTCTATGGCTACACCTTC. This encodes CASSEQDRDFYGYTF.

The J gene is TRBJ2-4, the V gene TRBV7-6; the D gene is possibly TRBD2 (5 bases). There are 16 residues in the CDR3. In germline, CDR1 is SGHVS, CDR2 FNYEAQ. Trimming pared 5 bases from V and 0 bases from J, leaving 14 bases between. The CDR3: CASSPRSGVAKNIQYF. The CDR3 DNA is TGTGCCAGCAGCCCCAGGAGCGGTGTAGCCAAAAACATTCAGTACTTC.

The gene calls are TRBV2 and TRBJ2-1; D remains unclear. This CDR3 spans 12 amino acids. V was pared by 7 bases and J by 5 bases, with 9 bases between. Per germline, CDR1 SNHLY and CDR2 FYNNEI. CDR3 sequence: CASNLGDNEQFF. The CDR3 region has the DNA TGTGCCAGCAACCTAGGCGACAATGAGCAGTTCTTC.

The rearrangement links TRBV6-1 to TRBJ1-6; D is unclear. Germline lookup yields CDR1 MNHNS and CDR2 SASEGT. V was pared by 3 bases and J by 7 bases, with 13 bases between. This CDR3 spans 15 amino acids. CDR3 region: CASSDMGGRNSPLHF. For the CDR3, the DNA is TGTGCCAGCAGTGATATGGGCGGGAGGAATTCACCCCTCCACTTT.

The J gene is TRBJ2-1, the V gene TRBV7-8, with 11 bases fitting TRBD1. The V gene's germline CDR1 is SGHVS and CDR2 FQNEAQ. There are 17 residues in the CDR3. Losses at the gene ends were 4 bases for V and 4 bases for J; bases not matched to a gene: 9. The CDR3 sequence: CASSSRTGGFGYNEQFF. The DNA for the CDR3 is TGTGCCAGCAGCTCGAGGACAGGGGGCTTCGGGTACAATGAGCAGTTCTTC.

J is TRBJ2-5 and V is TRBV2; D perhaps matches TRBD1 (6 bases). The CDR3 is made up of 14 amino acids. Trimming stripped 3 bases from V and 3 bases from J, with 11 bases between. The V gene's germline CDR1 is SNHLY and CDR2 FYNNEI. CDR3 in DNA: TGTGCCAGCAGTGATGGGGGCCCCGAAGAGACCCAGTACTTC. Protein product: CASSDGGPEETQYF.

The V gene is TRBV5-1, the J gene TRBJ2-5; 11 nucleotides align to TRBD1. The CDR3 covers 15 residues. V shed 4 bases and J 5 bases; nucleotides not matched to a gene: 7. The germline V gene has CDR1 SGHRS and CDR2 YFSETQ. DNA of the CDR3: TGCGCCAGCAGCCCCGGGACAGGGGGTTGGGAGACCCAGTACTTC. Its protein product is CASSPGTGGWETQYF.